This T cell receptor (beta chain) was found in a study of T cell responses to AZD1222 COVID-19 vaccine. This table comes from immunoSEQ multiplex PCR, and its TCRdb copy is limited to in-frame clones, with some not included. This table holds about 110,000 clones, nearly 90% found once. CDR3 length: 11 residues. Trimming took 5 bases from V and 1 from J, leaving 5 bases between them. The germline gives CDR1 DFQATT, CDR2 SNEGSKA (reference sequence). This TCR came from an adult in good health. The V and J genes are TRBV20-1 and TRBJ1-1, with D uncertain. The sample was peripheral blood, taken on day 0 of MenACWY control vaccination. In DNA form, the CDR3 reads TGCAGTGCTCCATCGAACACTGAAGCTTTCTTT. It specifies CSAPSNTEAFF.